The next 15 T cell receptor beta chains were all read from a single sample in a study of blood T cell repertoires in COVID-19 (dated by TCRdb to 2018 to 2020). Libraries were constructed by the immunoSEQ multiplex PCR assay. Imported from immuneACCESS, the table was reduced by TCRdb to in-frame sequences with V and J called. These copies leave out some clones; in studies compared against another copy, an unresolved V gene accounts for under half, and the cause of the remainder is not known. The sample has about 220,000 clones on record, around 84% of them singletons. Of the sample, around 2.5% falls within the top ten clones. Sequencing input: peripheral blood. These receptors all come from a man aged 40-50 years who had recovered from COVID-19.

This clone was seen only once. The chain carries TRBV5-1 and TRBJ2-4; 8 bases match TRBD2. The CDR3 is made up of 14 amino acids. V lost 0 bases and J lost 11; bases outside the gene matches: 7. In germline, CDR1 is SGHRS, CDR2 YFSETQ. CDR3 coding DNA: TGCGCCAGCAGCTTGGAGGGGACTAGGGGTTTTCAGTACTTC. Translating it yields CASSLEGTRGFQYF.

The rearrangement links TRBV7-2 to TRBJ1-2; D is ambiguous. In germline, CDR1 is SGHTA, CDR2 FQGNSA. V shed 5 bases and J shed 8 bases, with 12 bases lying between them. The CDR3 totals 12 residues. The CDR3 nucleotides are TGTGCCAGCAGCCGAGGGTCTGGCGGCTACACCTTC. The encoded protein is CASSRGSGGYTF.

This clone occurred many times. This sequence joins TRBV7-2 and TRBJ1-6; D gene uncertain. Trimming took 1 base from V and 0 from J, leaving 16 bases between them. Germline V gene data show CDR1 as SGHTA and CDR2 as FQGNSA. CDR3 length: 19 residues. CDR3 nucleotides: TGTGCCAGCAGCTTAGTGCGTGTCGGACTGAGCTCCTATAATTCACCCCTCCACTTT. Protein product: CASSLVRVGLSSYNSPLHF.

V gene TRBV7-9 combines with J gene TRBJ2-4, with 8 positions matching TRBD1. The ends lost 7 bases at V and 0 bases at J; junction bases unmatched: 5. The CDR3 runs to 15 residues. The germline V gene has CDR1 SEHNR and CDR2 FQNEAQ (reference sequence). In DNA, the CDR3 is TGTGCCAGCAACCGACAGGGGCTAGCCAAAAACATTCAGTACTTC. Protein: CASNRQGLAKNIQYF.

The V gene is TRBV12-5, the J gene TRBJ2-5, with 9 bases matching TRBD2. Germline V CDR1 and CDR2: LGHNT, FRNRAP. V gave up 1 base and J gave up 0 bases; unmatched junction bases: 15. The CDR3 has 20 amino acids. CDR3 nucleotides: TGTGCTAGTGGTTTGGCCGCGCCGGGTAGCGGGGGTACATACCAAGAGACCCAGTACTTC. Encoded protein: CASGLAAPGSGGTYQETQYF.

The J gene is TRBJ2-2, the V gene TRBV6-5; 7 bases line up with TRBD1. The CDR3 consists of 15 residues. Germline V gives CDR1 MNHEY, CDR2 SVGAGI. V was pared by 3 bases and J by 4 bases, with 5 bases of the junction left unmatched. CDR3 in amino acids: CASSYRGQPTGELFF. The CDR3 nucleotides are TGTGCCAGCAGTTATAGGGGACAGCCCACCGGGGAGCTGTTTTTT.

This rearrangement joins TRBV10-3 to TRBJ2-2; TRBD2 matches 7 bases. In germline, CDR1 is ENHRY, CDR2 SYGVKD. The CDR3 consists of 16 residues. After removal of 6 bases from V and 2 bases from J, the junction contained 9 bases not matched to a gene. DNA for the CDR3: TGTGCCATCAGGACCGGGCTAGCGGACAACACCGGGGAGCTGTTTTTT. It specifies CAIRTGLADNTGELFF.

As for this clone: No conserved phenylalanine or tryptophan ends this CDR3, so it is likely a read error. The DNA is left out, because the CDR3 cannot be placed on it with certainty; the CDR3 is given as TCRdb lists it. The CDR3 protein is CASSVCGQQRAQRNNIGV. The chain links TRBV9 to TRBJ1-3. The CDR3 region is 18 residues in length, termini included. Germline CDR1 is SGDLS and CDR2 is YYNGEE.

The chain couples TRBV6-5 to TRBJ1-4; TRBD1 is a possible D gene (5 bases). The CDR3 sequence is 13 residues long. CDR1 and CDR2 from the germline V gene are MNHEY and SVGAGI. Trimming took off 5 bases at V and 6 bases at J, with 10 bases between the two ends. The CDR3 here is CASSRLGDEKLFF. In DNA form, the CDR3 reads TGTGCCAGCAGTAGGTTAGGGGATGAAAAACTGTTTTTT.

CDR3 DNA sequence: TGCGCCAGCAGCTTGGGGGACATATCCTACGAGCAGTACTTC. Translating gives CASSLGDISYEQYF. V and J are TRBV5-1 and TRBJ2-7; D is perhaps TRBD1 (6 bases). From germline, CDR1 is SGHRS and CDR2 YFSETQ. The V gene lost 0 bases and the J gene lost 1 base, with 8 bases spanning the gap. CDR3 length: 14 residues.

The chain carries TRBV28 and TRBJ2-6, with D possibly matching TRBD2 (5 bases). Germline CDR1 and CDR2: MDHEN and SYDVKM. The CDR3 has 16 amino acids. The V end lost 6 bases, the J end lost 0 bases, and 12 bases lay between the germline ends. In DNA, the CDR3 is TGTGCCAGCAGCCCAAGGAGGCCCTCTGGGGCCAACGTCCTGACTTTC. Translating it yields CASSPRRPSGANVLTF.

This clone was seen once. The CDR3 is CASSYLDSAGGKTQYF. The CDR3 DNA follows: TGTGCCAGCAGTTACTTGGATTCGGCAGGGGGGAAGACCCAGTACTTC. This sequence joins TRBV6-5 and TRBJ2-5; D might be TRBD1 (7 bases). Germline V lookup: CDR1 MNHEY, CDR2 SVGAGI. Trimming removed 1 base from V and 6 bases from J, with 18 bases in between. There are 16 residues in the CDR3.

This clone was picked up one time. The chain is built from TRBV2 and TRBJ2-7; TRBD1 matches 12 bases. The CDR3 is made up of 17 amino acids. The junction had 14 bases not matched to a gene; V was cut back by 5 bases and J by 6 bases. Germline lookup yields CDR1 SNHLY and CDR2 FYNNEI. The CDR3 bases are TGTGCCAGCAGTTTAAGGGGGTCGGGACAGGGGGCAACCGAGCAGTACTTC. Amino acid sequence: CASSLRGSGQGATEQYF.

V gene TRBV6-2 or TRBV6-3 combines with J gene TRBJ1-5, with D unclear. Germline values: CDR1 MNHEY, CDR2 SVGEGT. The CDR3 has 16 amino acids. Trimming took 0 bases from V and 0 from J, leaving 9 bases between them. CDR3 DNA sequence: TGTGCCAGCAGTTACTCGTCACGGTATAGCAATCAGCCCCAGCATTTT. Protein product: CASSYSSRYSNQPQHF.

V gene TRBV7-2 combines with J gene TRBJ2-5, with 8 positions matching TRBD1. Germline loops: CDR1 SGHTA, CDR2 FQGNSA. With V trimmed by 1 base and J by 0 bases, 4 bases remained unmatched. The CDR3 has 16 residues. The CDR3 DNA sequence: TGTGCCAGCAGCTTAGTCTACAGGGGGGACCAAGAGACCCAGTACTTC. It translates to CASSLVYRGDQETQYF.